A single sample is the source of the 31 T cell receptor beta chains below, sequenced in a study of cytomegalovirus exposure and HLA in healthy donors (TCRdb year 2017). The method behind the library was the immunoSEQ multiplex PCR assay. The multiplex PCR relied on a mix of 60 forward primers for TCR Vbeta segments and 13 reverse primers for TCR Jbeta segments. Not all clones reach the TCRdb copy of this immuneACCESS table, which keeps in-frame sequences only. Checked studies attribute under half of the gap to unresolved V genes and leave the rest unexplained. This sample is represented by over 100,000 clones; around four fifths of them were singletons. The top ten clonotypes cover roughly 8.2% of the sample. Sequences were obtained from PBMCs. These TCRs come from a woman between 50 and 59 years old in good health and CMV-seropositive.

This clone was observed a handful of times. V is TRBV6-4 and J is TRBJ1-1; possible D gene TRBD1, 5 bases. Trimming pared 4 bases from V and 7 bases from J, leaving 13 bases between. CDR3 size: 13 residues. Germline values: CDR1 MRHNA, CDR2 SNTAGT. CDR3 residues: CASSGSRGGEAFF. As DNA, the CDR3 is TGTGCCAGCAGTGGATCCCGCGGGGGTGAAGCTTTCTTT.

This clone was observed once. CDR3 bases: TGTGCCAGCAGTCAGCGGGGGGAGGTAGATACGCAGTATTTT. Its protein product is CASSQRGEVDTQYF. The rearrangement uses TRBV7-9 and TRBJ2-3, with TRBD2 identical over 9 bases. This CDR3 region has 14 residues. Germline V lookup: CDR1 SEHNR, CDR2 FQNEAQ (reference sequence). The V gene end was trimmed by 6 bases and the J gene end by 5 bases; junction bases not matched to a gene: 6.

This clone was seen a few times. The chain carries TRBV19 and TRBJ2-3; D might be TRBD1 (6 bases). This CDR3 spans 15 amino acids. V was cut by 0 bases and J by 3 bases, with 10 bases left in between. Germline loops: CDR1 LNHDA, CDR2 SQIVND (reference sequence). Here the CDR3 reads CASSIDRTETDTQYF. The CDR3 DNA is TGTGCCAGTAGTATAGACCGGACAGAAACAGATACGCAGTATTTT.

The CDR3 protein is CASSLDREETQYF. For the CDR3, the DNA is TGTGCCAGTAGTCTCGACAGGGAGGAGACCCAGTACTTC. V gene TRBV19 combines with J gene TRBJ2-5, with 7 positions matching TRBD1. CDR1 LNHDA and CDR2 SQIVND come from the germline V gene (reference sequence). This CDR3 is built from 13 residues. J was trimmed by 5 bases and V by 5 bases; bases with no gene match: 5.

The chain couples TRBV11-3 to TRBJ2-5, with D uncertain. Trimming cost V 3 bases and J 1 base, with 12 bases left between them. The length of the CDR3 is 15 residues. Germline V gene lookup returns CDR1 SGHNT and CDR2 YENEEA. The CDR3 sequence: CASSFGGGIQETQYF. The CDR3 region has the DNA TGTGCCAGCAGCTTTGGCGGCGGAATCCAAGAGACCCAGTACTTC.

This clone was found a few times. The chain employs TRBV4-3 and TRBJ2-1; 11 nucleotides match TRBD2. The CDR3 is made up of 18 amino acids. The germline CDR1 and CDR2 sequences are LGHNA and YSLEER. The junction had 15 bases not matched to a gene; V was cut back by 2 bases and J by 9 bases. The CDR3 sequence: CASSQPPGTSGLGGEQFF. CDR3 coding DNA: TGCGCCAGCAGCCAACCCCCCGGGACTAGCGGACTTGGTGGTGAGCAGTTCTTC.

The chain recombines TRBV10-1 with TRBJ2-7; 9 nucleotides line up with TRBD2. Germline V lookup: CDR1 WNHNN, CDR2 SYGVQD (reference sequence). There are 16 residues in the CDR3. The V and J ends lost 6 bases and 4 bases, in that order; junction bases with no gene match: 13. The CDR3: CASRVFCGRASYEQYF. The CDR3 DNA sequence: TGCGCCAGCAGGGTTTTTTGCGGGAGGGCCTCTTACGAGCAGTACTTC.

This clone occurred once. The chain recombines TRBV11-2 with TRBJ1-4, with 7 bases identical to TRBD1. Germline values: CDR1 SGHAT, CDR2 FQNNGV. The ends lost 3 bases at V and 4 bases at J; junction bases unmatched: 5. The CDR3 is made up of 15 amino acids. CDR3 residues: CASSLTGTVNEKLFF. The DNA for the CDR3 is TGTGCCAGCAGCTTGACAGGGACAGTTAATGAAAAACTGTTTTTT.

The V and J genes are TRBV5-4 and TRBJ1-1, with 7 bases identical to TRBD1. CDR3 size: 13 residues. V was clipped by 4 bases and J by 6 bases; unmatched bases: 6. Looked up from germline, CDR1 is SGHNT and CDR2 is YYREEE (reference sequence). The CDR3 nucleotides read TGTGCCAGCAGCGTGGACAGGACCGCTGAAGCTTTCTTT. This encodes CASSVDRTAEAFF.

About this clone itself: The same CDR3 arises from other DNA sequences in this sample as well. The rearrangement joins TRBV18 to TRBJ2-3; 12 bases line up with TRBD2. The V segment lost 3 bases and the J segment 3 bases; nucleotides outside the gene matches: 4. The length of the CDR3 is 16 residues. The germline V gene has CDR1 KGHSH and CDR2 LQKENI. DNA of the CDR3: TGTGCCAGCTCACCCCTAGCGGGGGGGCTTACAGATACGCAGTATTTT. This gives the protein CASSPLAGGLTDTQYF. The full variable domain, in which reference TRBV18 and TRBJ2-3 provide the parts outside the CDR3, is NAGVMQNPRHLVRRRGQEARLRCSPMKGHSHVYWYRQLPEEGLKFMVYLQKENIIDESGMPKERFSAEFPKEGPSILRIQQVVRGDSAAYFCASSPLAGGLTDTQYFGPGTRLTVL.

This clone showed up just a few times. This chain links TRBV7-2 with TRBJ2-5; 7 nucleotides match TRBD1. The CDR3 sequence is 15 residues long. Trimming took 1 base from V and 2 from J; bases not matched to a gene: 4. Germline V CDR1 and CDR2: SGHTA, FQGNSA. Here the CDR3 DNA reads TGTGCCAGCAGCTTAGGGGGGACAGATCAAGAGACCCAGTACTTC. Translated: CASSLGGTDQETQYF.

This chain links TRBV25-1 with TRBJ2-7; unclear D gene. The CDR3 extends over 14 amino acids. V lost 3 bases, J lost 0 bases, and 9 bases lay in between. CDR1 MGHDK and CDR2 SYGVNS come from the germline V gene. The CDR3 sequence is CASSDPPHSYEQYF. CDR3 bases: TGTGCCAGCAGTGATCCCCCCCACTCCTACGAGCAGTACTTC.

The chain is built from TRBV7-6 and TRBJ1-1; 11 nucleotides align to TRBD1. Trimming at V came to 3 bases and at J to 5 bases, leaving 5 bases not matched to a gene. This CDR3 has 15 residues. CDR1 is SGHVS and CDR2 is FNYEAQ in the germline V gene. Written as DNA, the CDR3 is TGTGCCAGCAGCTTTGGACAGGGGGCGAGGACTGAAGCTTTCTTT. Its translation is CASSFGQGARTEAFF.

The chain has TRBV5-4 and TRBJ2-1; 13 positions match TRBD2. Germline assignment: CDR1 SGHNT and CDR2 YYREEE (reference sequence). V was pared by 5 bases and J by 5 bases, with 4 bases of the junction left unmatched. The CDR3 loop spans 15 amino acids. CDR3 residues: CASRPLAGGNNEQFF. The CDR3 DNA follows: TGTGCCAGCAGACCACTAGCGGGAGGGAACAATGAGCAGTTCTTC.

V usage is TRBV6-5 and J usage is TRBJ1-2; 12 bases agree with TRBD1. Germline values: CDR1 MNHEY, CDR2 SVGAGI. The CDR3 runs to 14 residues. Trimming removed 7 bases from V and 6 bases from J; junction bases left unmatched: 6. The CDR3 loop reads CASKRDRGRDGYTF. The CDR3 bases are TGTGCCAGCAAGCGGGACAGGGGGCGGGATGGCTACACCTTC.

V usage is TRBV28 and J usage is TRBJ2-7; 7 bases fit TRBD1. CDR1 and CDR2 from the germline V gene are MDHEN and SYDVKM. The CDR3 spans 15 residues. V lost 7 bases to trimming and J lost 0 bases; unmatched junction nucleotides: 9. CDR3 coding DNA: TGTGCCAGCAACCTCGGGACAGAGTCCTCCTACGAGCAGTACTTC. Amino acids: CASNLGTESSYEQYF. The variable domain in full, completed from reference TRBV28 and TRBJ2-7, reads DVKVTQSSRYLVKRTGEKVFLECVQDMDHENMFWYRQDPGLGLRLIYFSYDVKMKEKGDIPEGYSVSREKKERFSLILESASTNQTSMYLCASNLGTESSYEQYFGPGTRLTVT.

CDR3 sequence (DNA): TGTGCCATCAGCGAAGGACAGGGGGTGTGGGAGACCCAGTACTTC. Protein: CAISEGQGVWETQYF. The chain combines TRBV10-3 with TRBJ2-5, with TRBD1 identical over 10 bases. Looked up from germline, CDR1 is ENHRY and CDR2 is SYGVKD. The V gene end was trimmed by 6 bases and the J gene end by 5 bases; junction bases not matched to a gene: 9. This CDR3 is built from 15 residues.

This rearrangement joins TRBV19 to TRBJ2-1; no clear D gene. V was cut by 4 bases and J by 0 bases, with 10 bases left in between. The CDR3 runs to 15 residues. CDR1 and CDR2 (germline): LNHDA, SQIVND (reference sequence). The CDR3 sequence: CASSNRLTSYNEQFF. The CDR3, as DNA: TGTGCCAGTAGTAATCGACTGACCTCCTACAATGAGCAGTTCTTC.

The V call is TRBV9, the J call TRBJ2-3; 11 bases match TRBD1. CDR3 length equals 17 residues. After removal of 4 bases from V and 3 bases from J, the junction contained 10 bases not matched to a gene. The V gene's germline CDR1 is SGDLS and CDR2 YYNGEE. DNA of the CDR3: TGTGCCAGCAGCCCTAGGGACAGGGGGACGAGGACAGATACGCAGTATTTT. It translates to CASSPRDRGTRTDTQYF.

This clone was recorded a few times. The chain has TRBV6-5 and TRBJ1-1; a possible D gene is TRBD1 (5 bases). Between the trimmed V and J ends, which lost 7 bases and 3 bases, there was a span of 12 bases. The germline gives CDR1 MNHEY, CDR2 SVGAGI. This CDR3 is built from 13 residues. This CDR3 is CASIKRGYTEAFF. CDR3 coding DNA: TGTGCCAGCATCAAACGGGGGTACACTGAAGCTTTCTTT.

The rearrangement links TRBV6-1 to TRBJ2-1, with 9 bases matching TRBD2. Germline V gives CDR1 MNHNS, CDR2 SASEGT. V trimming: 4 bases; J trimming: 0 bases; junction bases outside the gene matches: 7. The CDR3 runs 17 residues. The CDR3 sequence: CASSAEREASSYNEQFF. Written as DNA, the CDR3 is TGTGCCAGCAGTGCCGAGCGGGAGGCGAGCTCCTACAATGAGCAGTTCTTC.

Remarks on this clone: One end of the junction fails to match germline, which may point to a read error. The V and J genes are TRBV29-1 and TRBJ2-6; D is possibly TRBD1 (5 bases). Germline V lookup: CDR1 SQVTM, CDR2 ANQGSEA. The CDR3 extends over 13 amino acids. CDR3 region: CSVEPSGANGLTF. The CDR3, as DNA: TGCAGCGTTGAACCTTCTGGGGCCAACGGCCTGACTTTC.

V and J are TRBV19 and TRBJ2-5; 10 bases map to TRBD1. This CDR3 comprises 15 residues. Germline V gives CDR1 LNHDA, CDR2 SQIVND (reference sequence). V dropped 3 bases and J dropped 5; count of bases not matched to a gene: 6. The CDR3 reads CASSIWGTGVETQYF. CDR3 bases: TGTGCCAGTAGTATTTGGGGGACAGGGGTGGAGACCCAGTACTTC.

This clone was observed a single time. The chain links TRBV9 to TRBJ2-1, with D unresolved. CDR1 is SGDLS and CDR2 is YYNGEE in the germline V gene. The CDR3 is 13 amino acids. The V end was cut by 0 bases, the J end by 6 bases, with 7 bases between. CDR3 nucleotides: TGTGCCAGCAGCGTAGGCGCACCCAATGAGCAGTTCTTC. Translation: CASSVGAPNEQFF. Looking up the rest from reference TRBV9 and TRBJ2-1 gives the full variable domain: DSGVTQTPKHLITATGQRVTLRCSPRSGDLSVYWYQQSLDQGLQFLIQYYNGEERAKGNILERFSAQQFPDLHSELNLSSLELGDSALYFCASSVGAPNEQFFGPGTRLTVL.

Only a few counts were recorded for this clone. The chain joins TRBV5-4 to TRBJ1-2, with 7 bases matching TRBD1. Germline V gene lookup returns CDR1 SGHNT and CDR2 YYREEE (reference sequence). This CDR3 spans 13 amino acids. V was clipped by 6 bases and J by 7 bases; unmatched bases: 9. The CDR3 here is CASKPLGGAGYTF. The CDR3 DNA follows: TGTGCCAGCAAACCTCTAGGGGGCGCTGGCTACACCTTC.

This clone turned up a few times. The rearrangement joins TRBV6-6 to TRBJ1-3; D not resolved. CDR3 size: 15 residues. V was clipped by 2 bases and J by 0 bases, with 8 bases between them. Germline CDR1 MNHNY, CDR2 SVGAGI (reference sequence). DNA for the CDR3: TGTGCCAGCAGTTACCTCGCGAGCTCTGGAAACACCATATATTTT. This encodes CASSYLASSGNTIYF.

J is TRBJ2-2 and V is TRBV19; maybe TRBD2 (7 bases). CDR3 length: 14 residues. Germline loops: CDR1 LNHDA, CDR2 SQIVND (reference sequence). V shed 6 bases and J shed 7 bases, with 15 bases lying between them. The CDR3 DNA reads TGTGCCAGTAGCCAGGCGGGGGCTGGCGGGGAGCTGTTTTTT. Its translation is CASSQAGAGGELFF. Complete variable domain (other parts from reference TRBV19 and TRBJ2-2): DGGITQSPKYLFRKEGQNVTLSCEQNLNHDAMYWYRQDPGQGLRLIYYSQIVNDFQKGDIAEGYSVSREKKESFPLTVTSAQKNPTAFYLCASSQAGAGGELFFGEGSRLTVL.

The rearrangement joins TRBV7-2 to TRBJ2-5, with 7 bases lining up with TRBD2. V gave up 5 bases and J gave up 5 bases; unmatched junction bases: 8. CDR3 length equals 14 residues. In germline, CDR1 is SGHTA, CDR2 FQGNSA. The CDR3, as DNA: TGTGCCAGCAGCCGCACTAGCGTGGGGGAGACCCAGTACTTC. Protein: CASSRTSVGETQYF.

V is TRBV6-5 and J is TRBJ1-6, with D unclear. V was trimmed by 2 bases and J by 5 bases, leaving 7 bases between them. In germline, CDR1 is MNHEY, CDR2 SVGAGI. This CDR3 comprises 14 residues. This chain's CDR3 is CASSYRGNNSPLHF. In DNA, the CDR3 is TGTGCCAGCAGTTACAGAGGGAATAATTCACCCCTCCACTTT.

This clone has more than one count but fewer than ten. This chain uses TRBV4-3 with TRBJ1-1; D is perhaps TRBD1 (5 bases). The V end lost 4 bases, the J end lost 11 bases, and 20 bases lay between the germline ends. The germline V gene has CDR1 LGHNA and CDR2 YSLEER. The CDR3 length is 14 residues. In DNA form, the CDR3 reads TGCGCCAGCAGCCTCACAAGGGTGGAGGGGAGGGCTTTCTTT. This encodes CASSLTRVEGRAFF.

This clone has a handful of counts. The chain couples TRBV4-2 to TRBJ2-3; TRBD2 matches 12 bases. The V gene's germline CDR1 is LGHNA and CDR2 YNFKEQ. V shed 3 bases, J shed 2 bases, and the junction held 6 bases outside the gene matches. The CDR3 consists of 17 residues. In nucleotides, the CDR3 is TGTGCCAGCAGCCAGACTAGCGGGGGCCAATACACAGATACGCAGTATTTT. Translated, it gives CASSQTSGGQYTDTQYF.